These 28 T cell receptor beta chains were sequenced from one sample in a study of shared T cell receptors in the human thymus. The table came from immunoSEQ multiplex PCR; TCRdb's copy has only in-frame clones and leaves some out. The data contain roughly 700,000 clones, over 75% of them singletons. Separately, the same data were catalogued under a study of human thymus T cells.

The sequencing sample was made of thymocytes. The receptors shown here come from a boy under two years old with a congenital heart defect.

The rearrangement joins TRBV2 to TRBJ2-6, with a possible D match to TRBD1 (6 bases). The CDR3 is 18 amino acids. Germline CDR1 is SNHLY and CDR2 is FYNNEI. Trimming pared 6 bases from V and 0 bases from J, leaving 18 bases between. For the CDR3, the DNA is TGTGCCAGCAGCCCCTTCTCAGACAGGCTCTCTGGGGCCAACGTCCTGACTTTC. This gives the protein CASSPFSDRLSGANVLTF.

This clone was picked up one time. V and J are TRBV28 and TRBJ1-5; 8 positions agree with TRBD1. Germline-derived CDR1 and CDR2 are MDHEN and SYDVKM. CDR3 length: 14 amino acids. Trimming at V came to 8 bases and at J to 4 bases, leaving 7 bases not matched to a gene. The CDR3 nucleotides are TGTGCCAGCGGAACCGACAGGGGAAATCAGCCCCAGCATTTT. It specifies CASGTDRGNQPQHF.

This clone was observed a handful of times. The chain has TRBV6-1 and TRBJ2-7, with TRBD2 matching 15 bases. There are 20 residues in the CDR3. The V and J ends lost 2 bases and 1 base, in that order; junction bases with no gene match: 12. Germline values: CDR1 MNHNS, CDR2 SASEGT. CDR3 in DNA: TGTGCCAGCAGTGAATCACTTCACGTTGGACTAGCGGGAGGGTCCTACGAGCAGTACTTC. This gives the protein CASSESLHVGLAGGSYEQYF.

This clone has a handful of counts. This chain links TRBV7-6 with TRBJ2-7; D might be TRBD1 (6 bases). V dropped 1 base and J dropped 2 bases, with 12 bases sitting between them. Germline CDR1 reads SGHVS; CDR2 reads FNYEAQ. The CDR3 is 15 amino acids. This CDR3 is CASSLESEGAYEQYF. The CDR3 nucleotides read TGTGCCAGCAGCTTAGAATCTGAGGGGGCCTACGAGCAGTACTTC.

The chain recombines TRBV30 with TRBJ2-7; TRBD1 agrees at 7 bases. CDR1 is GTSNPN, CDR2 SVGIG, per germline (reference sequence). This CDR3 comprises 14 residues. The V gene end was trimmed by 1 base and the J gene end by 2 bases; junction bases not matched to a gene: 5. The CDR3 sequence: CAWSGTGDTYEQYF. For the CDR3, the DNA is TGTGCCTGGAGTGGAACAGGGGATACCTACGAGCAGTACTTC.

This rearrangement joins TRBV9 to TRBJ2-3; TRBD2 agrees at 13 bases. V was pared by 2 bases and J by 4 bases, with 1 base of the junction left unmatched. This CDR3 region has 15 residues. CDR1 SGDLS and CDR2 YYNGEE come from the germline V gene. CDR3 residues: CASSVGLAGPDTQYF. The DNA of the CDR3 is TGTGCCAGCAGCGTGGGACTAGCGGGACCAGATACGCAGTATTTT.

This rearrangement joins TRBV2 to TRBJ1-2; D remains ambiguous. Trimming took 1 base from V and 5 from J, leaving 11 bases between them. CDR3 length: 14 amino acids. In germline, CDR1 is SNHLY, CDR2 FYNNEI. The CDR3 bases are TGTGCCAGCAGTGAAGGAGAACTTATTTATGGCTACACCTTC. Translated: CASSEGELIYGYTF.

The rearrangement links TRBV6-5 to TRBJ1-1; 8 bases are a match to TRBD1. In germline, CDR1 is MNHEY, CDR2 SVGAGI. CDR3 size: 15 residues. V was clipped by 2 bases and J by 6 bases; unmatched bases: 8. The CDR3 DNA is TGTGCCAGCAGTTACCCCGGGACAGGCCACTCTGAAGCTTTCTTT. It encodes CASSYPGTGHSEAFF.

The chain couples TRBV21-1 to TRBJ2-1; TRBD2 is the table's D call and was not checked against the DNA. TRBV21-1 is described as a pseudogene. CDR3 size: 22 residues. The CDR3 DNA reads TGTGCCAGCAGCAAAAAAATTAAGACGGGAGGTAGCGGGAGGATCGCCTACAATGAGCAGTTCTTC. It translates to CASSKKIKTGGSGRIAYNEQFF.

V gene TRBV10-1 combines with J gene TRBJ2-7; 9 bases match TRBD2. V lost 0 bases and J lost 6; bases outside the gene matches: 15. This CDR3 spans 18 amino acids. Per the germline V gene, CDR1 is WNHNN and CDR2 is SYGVQD (reference sequence). The CDR3 loop reads CASSESGGRAGDPSEQYF. The CDR3 nucleotides are TGCGCCAGCAGTGAGTCGGGCGGGAGGGCCGGGGATCCTAGCGAGCAGTACTTC.

The rearrangement uses TRBV27 and TRBJ1-5; no firm D call. The CDR3 has 14 amino acids. In germline, CDR1 is MNHEY, CDR2 SMNVEV (reference sequence). V lost 3 bases, J lost 2 bases, and 8 bases lay in between. The CDR3 sequence: CASSFLGGNQPQHF. For the CDR3, the DNA is TGTGCCAGCAGTTTTCTGGGAGGCAATCAGCCCCAGCATTTT.

The chain has TRBV7-9 and TRBJ2-3; 14 positions agree with TRBD2. CDR1 is SEHNR, CDR2 FQNEAQ, per germline (reference sequence). V lost 5 bases to trimming and J lost 2 bases; unmatched junction nucleotides: 6. The CDR3 has 17 amino acids. This CDR3 is CASSPMGLAGVTDTQYF. The CDR3 coding sequence is TGTGCCAGCAGCCCGATGGGACTAGCGGGAGTCACAGATACGCAGTATTTT.

The chain employs TRBV28 and TRBJ1-2, with D maybe TRBD1 (6 bases). The CDR3 extends over 14 amino acids. V was trimmed by 8 bases and J by 3 bases, leaving 16 bases between them. Germline V gene lookup returns CDR1 MDHEN and CDR2 SYDVKM. This CDR3 is CASHLGAGDYGYTF. CDR3 nucleotides: TGTGCCAGCCACCTTGGGGCAGGGGACTATGGCTACACCTTC.

The chain has TRBV9 and TRBJ2-7, with no clear D. Germline V lookup: CDR1 SGDLS, CDR2 YYNGEE. The CDR3 is made up of 17 amino acids. V was shortened by 0 bases and J by 3 bases, with 19 bases between the two germline ends. CDR3 nucleotides: TGTGCCAGCAGCGTAGTTTGGTTACCCTCCCTAATCTACGAGCAGTACTTC. Its protein product is CASSVVWLPSLIYEQYF.

The chain links TRBV5-1 to TRBJ1-2; possibly TRBD1 for D (5 bases). CDR3 length: 12 residues. Germline V gives CDR1 SGHRS, CDR2 YFSETQ. With 3 bases removed from V and 8 bases from J, the gap between germline ends came to 11 bases. In DNA, the CDR3 is TGCGCCAGCAGCTGGCAGGGTGGAGGCTACACCTTC. This translates into CASSWQGGGYTF.

This clone was recorded only once. The CDR3 coding sequence is TGTGCCAGCAGCTTAAGACGGAGAGATACGCAGTATTTT. Residues: CASSLRRRDTQYF. This chain joins TRBV7-7 and TRBJ2-3; D is ambiguous. There are 13 residues in the CDR3. Germline CDR1 SSHAT, CDR2 FNYEAQ (reference sequence). Trimming cost V 2 bases and J 5 bases, with 8 bases left between them.

V is TRBV30 and J is TRBJ2-2; no definite D call. The CDR3 loop spans 16 amino acids. V lost 2 bases and J 0 bases, leaving 13 bases between the germline ends. Germline assignment: CDR1 GTSNPN and CDR2 SVGIG (reference sequence). The CDR3 sequence: CAWSPNSPTNTGELFF. CDR3 DNA sequence: TGTGCCTGGAGTCCGAACTCACCGACGAACACCGGGGAGCTGTTTTTT. Full variable domain (rest looked up from reference TRBV30 and TRBJ2-2): SQTIHQWPATLVQPVGSPLSLECTVEGTSNPNLYWYRQAAGRGLQLLFYSVGIGQISSEVPQNLSASRPQDRQFILSSKKLLLSDSGFYLCAWSPNSPTNTGELFFGEGSRLTVL.

The rearrangement uses TRBV15 and TRBJ2-7, with TRBD1 as a possible D gene (5 bases). Germline CDR1 is LNHNV and CDR2 is YYDKDF (reference sequence). CDR3 length equals 16 residues. The V gene lost 0 bases and the J gene lost 1 base, with 13 bases spanning the gap. CDR3 coding DNA: TGTGCCACCAGCAGAGATTTCCCGACAGATTCCTACGAGCAGTACTTC. Translated, it gives CATSRDFPTDSYEQYF.

The chain uses TRBV6-1 and TRBJ2-7, with TRBD1 identical over 7 bases. In germline, CDR1 is MNHNS, CDR2 SASEGT. Germline trimming cut 7 bases from V and 0 bases from J; bases unmatched to any gene: 3. This CDR3 contains 13 residues. As DNA, the CDR3 is TGTGCCAGCACATGGGACAGCTCCTACGAGCAGTACTTC. Its translation is CASTWDSSYEQYF.

This rearrangement joins TRBV29-1 to TRBJ2-4; the match to TRBD1 covers 8 bases. After removal of 5 bases from V and 5 bases from J, the junction contained 11 bases not matched to a gene. The germline gives CDR1 SQVTM, CDR2 ANQGSEA. The CDR3 covers 15 residues. The CDR3 here is CSVSTFLRGQNIQYF. The CDR3 DNA follows: TGCAGCGTTTCCACTTTCCTCAGGGGGCAAAACATTCAGTACTTC.

The V gene is TRBV28, the J gene TRBJ2-5; a possible D gene is TRBD1 (6 bases). The CDR3 is 13 residues long. V shed 10 bases and J shed 5 bases, with 17 bases lying between them. Germline CDR1 is MDHEN and CDR2 is SYDVKM. The CDR3: CAKNRAGVETQYF. The CDR3 bases are TGTGCCAAGAACCGCGCAGGGGTGGAGACCCAGTACTTC. The variable domain in full, with the rest retrieved from reference TRBV28 and TRBJ2-5, is DVKVTQSSRYLVKRTGEKVFLECVQDMDHENMFWYRQDPGLGLRLIYFSYDVKMKEKGDIPEGYSVSREKKERFSLILESASTNQTSMYLCAKNRAGVETQYFGPGTRLLVL.

The CDR3, as DNA: TGTGCCTGGAGTACTTCACTTAGCAATCAGCCCCAGCATTTT. This gives the protein CAWSTSLSNQPQHF. The chain links TRBV30 to TRBJ1-5; D is unclear. The CDR3 length is 14 residues. Germline lookup yields CDR1 GTSNPN and CDR2 SVGIG (reference sequence). The ends were cut back, 2 bases at V and 0 bases at J, with 8 bases in the middle.

The gene calls are TRBV4-3 and TRBJ1-4; D may be TRBD1 (6 bases). The CDR3 consists of 18 residues. V was trimmed by 1 base and J by 2 bases, leaving 17 bases between them. The germline CDR1 and CDR2 sequences are LGHNA and YSLEER. In nucleotides, the CDR3 is TGCGCCAGCAGCCAAGTCCCAGGGGAATCGGGGACTAATGAAAAACTGTTTTTT. Protein product: CASSQVPGESGTNEKLFF.

The count of this clone is one. The V call is TRBV9, the J call TRBJ2-4, with D tentatively TRBD2 (6 bases). This CDR3 has 14 amino acids. CDR1 is SGDLS, CDR2 YYNGEE, per germline. The V end lost 7 bases, the J end lost 4 bases, and 15 bases lay between the germline ends. The CDR3 sequence is CASPRGCTKNIQYF. The CDR3 DNA is TGTGCCAGCCCTCGGGGGTGTACGAAAAACATTCAGTACTTC. Supplemented by reference TRBV9 and TRBJ2-4, the full variable domain reads DSGVTQTPKHLITATGQRVTLRCSPRSGDLSVYWYQQSLDQGLQFLIQYYNGEERAKGNILERFSAQQFPDLHSELNLSSLELGDSALYFCASPRGCTKNIQYFGAGTRLSVL.

The chain is built from TRBV10-2 and TRBJ2-5; 7 nucleotides line up with TRBD2. V was clipped by 3 bases and J by 4 bases; unmatched bases: 8. This CDR3 has 15 amino acids. Looked up from germline, CDR1 is WSHSY and CDR2 is SAAADI. CDR3 residues: CASSETRLAGETQYF. The DNA for the CDR3 is TGCGCCAGCAGTGAAACCCGACTAGCAGGAGAGACCCAGTACTTC.

The chain has TRBV5-1 and TRBJ2-1, with 7 bases aligning to TRBD1. Trimming cost V 4 bases and J 2 bases; bases outside gene matches: 6. The CDR3 consists of 15 residues. Germline values: CDR1 SGHRS, CDR2 YFSETQ. The CDR3 loop is CASSPDRETYNEQFF. The DNA for the CDR3 is TGCGCCAGCAGCCCCGACAGGGAAACCTACAATGAGCAGTTCTTC.

This clone was seen a few times. The chain is built from TRBV4-1 and TRBJ2-7; D may be TRBD1 (6 bases). The length of the CDR3 is 16 residues. Germline values: CDR1 MGHRA, CDR2 YSYEKL. Between the trimmed V and J ends, which lost 0 bases and 5 bases, there was a span of 17 bases. The CDR3 reads CASSQDSGPGVNEQYF. In DNA, the CDR3 is TGCGCCAGCAGCCAAGATAGTGGGCCAGGGGTCAACGAGCAGTACTTC.

J is TRBJ1-2 and V is TRBV6-4; D remains unclear. This CDR3 is built from 16 residues. CDR1 MRHNA and CDR2 SNTAGT come from the germline V gene. V lost 2 bases to trimming and J lost 0 bases, with 13 bases between them. The CDR3 DNA reads TGTGCCAGCAGTGACGTTTCCGGGTCCGCTAACTATGGCTACACCTTC. Translated: CASSDVSGSANYGYTF.